This TCR beta chain appears in the sequencing data of a study of a mutant IDH1 vaccine in newly diagnosed glioma. Concerning this clone itself: Its antigen is unknown. The germline gene is not matched at one end of the junction; a read error may be the cause.

Produced via immunoSEQ multiplex PCR; TCRdb's table is partial and in-frame only. This sample carries roughly 50,000 clones, under 90% of them seen once, and the ten largest clones take 4.1%. Time point described: week 35, safety follow-up. The vaccine gave 300 ug of a 20-mer mutant IDH1 peptide subcutaneously per dose. CDR3 size: 10 residues. Germline V CDR1 and CDR2: MRHNA, SNTAGT. The sample consisted of PBMCs, taken from a glioma patient whose treatment included an IDH1 peptide vaccine. The sequence was obtained from a woman between 18 and 30 years old with glioma. J is TRBJ2-7 and V is TRBV6-4; maybe TRBD1 (5 bases). The CDR3 region has the DNA TGTGCCAGCAGTGATAGGGGCTCAATCTTC. It specifies CASSDRGSIF.